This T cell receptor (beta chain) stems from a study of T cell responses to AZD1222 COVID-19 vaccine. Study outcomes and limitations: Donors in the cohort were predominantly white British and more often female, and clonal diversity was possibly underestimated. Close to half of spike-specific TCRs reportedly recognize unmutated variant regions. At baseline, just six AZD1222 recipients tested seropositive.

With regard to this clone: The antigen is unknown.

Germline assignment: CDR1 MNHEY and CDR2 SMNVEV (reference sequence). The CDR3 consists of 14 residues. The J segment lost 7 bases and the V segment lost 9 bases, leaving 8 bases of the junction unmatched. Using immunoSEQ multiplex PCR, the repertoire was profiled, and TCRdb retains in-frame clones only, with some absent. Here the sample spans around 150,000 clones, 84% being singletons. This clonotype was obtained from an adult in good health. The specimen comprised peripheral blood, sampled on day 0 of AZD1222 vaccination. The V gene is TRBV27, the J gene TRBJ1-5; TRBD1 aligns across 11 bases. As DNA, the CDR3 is TGTGCCAGTAGGACAGGGGGCAGGGAACAGCCCCAGCATTTT. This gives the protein CASRTGGREQPQHF.